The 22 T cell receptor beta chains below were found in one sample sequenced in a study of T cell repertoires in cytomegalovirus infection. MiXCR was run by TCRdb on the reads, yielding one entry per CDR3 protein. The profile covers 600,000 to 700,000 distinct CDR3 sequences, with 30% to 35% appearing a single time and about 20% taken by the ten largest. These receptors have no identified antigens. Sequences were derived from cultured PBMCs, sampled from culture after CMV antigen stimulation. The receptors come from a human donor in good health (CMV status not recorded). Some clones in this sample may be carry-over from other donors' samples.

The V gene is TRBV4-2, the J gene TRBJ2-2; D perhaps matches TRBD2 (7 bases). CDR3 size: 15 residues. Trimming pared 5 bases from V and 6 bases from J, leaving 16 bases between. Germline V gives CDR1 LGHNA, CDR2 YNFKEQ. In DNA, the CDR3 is TGTGCCAGCAGCAACCCGGGGGGCCCGGCCGGGGAGCTGTTTTTT. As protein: CASSNPGGPAGELFF.

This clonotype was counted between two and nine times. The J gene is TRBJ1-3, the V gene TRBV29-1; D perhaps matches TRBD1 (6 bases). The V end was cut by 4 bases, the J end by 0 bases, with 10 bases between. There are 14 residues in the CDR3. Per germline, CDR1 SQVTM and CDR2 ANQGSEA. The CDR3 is CSVGQASSGNTIYF. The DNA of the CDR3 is TGCAGCGTTGGACAGGCCAGCTCTGGAAACACCATATATTTT.

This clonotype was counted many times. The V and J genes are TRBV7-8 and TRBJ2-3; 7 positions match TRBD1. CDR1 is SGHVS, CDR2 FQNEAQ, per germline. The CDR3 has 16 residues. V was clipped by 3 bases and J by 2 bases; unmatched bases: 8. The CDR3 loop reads CASSLKRDRPTDTQYF. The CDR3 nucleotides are TGTGCCAGCAGCTTGAAACGGGACAGACCCACAGATACGCAGTATTTT.

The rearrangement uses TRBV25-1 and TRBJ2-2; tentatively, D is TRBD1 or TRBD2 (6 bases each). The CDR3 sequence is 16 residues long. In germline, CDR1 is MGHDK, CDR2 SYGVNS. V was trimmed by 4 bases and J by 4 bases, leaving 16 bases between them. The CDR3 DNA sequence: TGTGCCAGCAGTGTTTGGGGGGCAGGTCTCACCGGGGAGCTGTTTTTT. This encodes CASSVWGAGLTGELFF.

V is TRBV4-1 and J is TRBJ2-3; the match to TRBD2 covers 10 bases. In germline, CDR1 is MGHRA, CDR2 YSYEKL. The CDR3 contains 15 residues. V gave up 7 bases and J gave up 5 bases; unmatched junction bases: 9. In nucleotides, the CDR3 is TGCGCCAGCAATACGAAGCGGGAGGGTGGAGATACGCAGTATTTT. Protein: CASNTKREGGDTQYF.

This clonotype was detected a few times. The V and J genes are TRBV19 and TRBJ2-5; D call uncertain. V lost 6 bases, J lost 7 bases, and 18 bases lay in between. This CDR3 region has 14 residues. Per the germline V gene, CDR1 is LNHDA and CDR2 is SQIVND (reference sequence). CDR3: CASRLSGLRGTQYF. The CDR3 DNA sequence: TGTGCCAGTAGACTCTCCGGCCTGCGAGGGACCCAGTACTTC. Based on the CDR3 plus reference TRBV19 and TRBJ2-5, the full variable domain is DGGITQSPKYLFRKEGQNVTLSCEQNLNHDAMYWYRQDPGQGLRLIYYSQIVNDFQKGDIAEGYSVSREKKESFPLTVTSAQKNPTAFYLCASRLSGLRGTQYFGPGTRLLVL.

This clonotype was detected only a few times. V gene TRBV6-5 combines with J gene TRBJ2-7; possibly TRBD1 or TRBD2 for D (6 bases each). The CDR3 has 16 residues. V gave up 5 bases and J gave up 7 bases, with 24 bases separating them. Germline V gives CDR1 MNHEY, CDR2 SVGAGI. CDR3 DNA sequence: TGTGCCAGCAGTCCCCATTGGGTCGGGGGCTCGGGAGAGCAGTACTTC. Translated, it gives CASSPHWVGGSGEQYF.

Written as DNA, the CDR3 is TGCAGTGCTACCAACCGGGACAGGGTAATCAACGAGCAGTACTTC. It is translated as CSATNRDRVINEQYF. The chain employs TRBV20-1 and TRBJ2-7, with 9 bases matching TRBD1. CDR3 size: 15 residues. V dropped 4 bases and J dropped 5; count of bases not matched to a gene: 12. Germline loops: CDR1 DFQATT, CDR2 SNEGSKA (reference sequence).

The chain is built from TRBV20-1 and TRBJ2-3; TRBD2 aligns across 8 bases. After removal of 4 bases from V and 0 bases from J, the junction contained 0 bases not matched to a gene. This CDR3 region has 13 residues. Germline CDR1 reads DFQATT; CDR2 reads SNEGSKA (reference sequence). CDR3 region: CSATSGSTDTQYF. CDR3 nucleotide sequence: TGCAGTGCTACTAGCGGGAGCACAGATACGCAGTATTTT.

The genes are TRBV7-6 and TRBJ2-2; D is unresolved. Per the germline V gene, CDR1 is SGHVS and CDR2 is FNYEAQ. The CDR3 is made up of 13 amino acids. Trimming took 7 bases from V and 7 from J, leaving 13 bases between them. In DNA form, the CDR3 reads TGTGCCAGCATTGTTTCGCCTGTCGGGGAGCTGTTTTTT. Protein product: CASIVSPVGELFF.

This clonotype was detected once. The CDR3 is CSATLAGDLYEQYF. The DNA for the CDR3 is TGCAGTGCTACCCTAGCGGGAGATTTGTACGAGCAGTACTTC. The chain joins TRBV20-1 to TRBJ2-7; 10 nucleotides agree with TRBD2. The germline V gene encodes CDR1 DFQATT and CDR2 SNEGSKA (reference sequence). The CDR3 sequence is 14 residues long. The J segment lost 4 bases and the V segment lost 4 bases, leaving 7 bases of the junction unmatched.

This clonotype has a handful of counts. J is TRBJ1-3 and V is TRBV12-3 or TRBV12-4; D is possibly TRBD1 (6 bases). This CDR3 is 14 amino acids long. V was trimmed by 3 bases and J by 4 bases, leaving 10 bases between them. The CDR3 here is CASSFSDRGNTIYF. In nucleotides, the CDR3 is TGTGCCAGCAGTTTCAGTGACAGGGGAAACACCATATATTTT.

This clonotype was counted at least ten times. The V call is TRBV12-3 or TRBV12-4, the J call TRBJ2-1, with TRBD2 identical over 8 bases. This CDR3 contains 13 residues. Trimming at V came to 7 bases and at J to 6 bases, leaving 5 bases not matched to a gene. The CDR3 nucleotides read TGTGCCAGCAACCTGGGACTAGGCAATGAGCAGTTCTTC. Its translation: CASNLGLGNEQFF.

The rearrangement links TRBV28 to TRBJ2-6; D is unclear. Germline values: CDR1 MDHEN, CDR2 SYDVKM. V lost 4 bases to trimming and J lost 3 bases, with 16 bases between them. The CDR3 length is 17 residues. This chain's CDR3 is CASSSRTGIRGANVLTF. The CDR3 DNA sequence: TGTGCCAGCAGTTCCCGGACCGGTATTCGTGGGGCCAACGTCCTGACTTTC.

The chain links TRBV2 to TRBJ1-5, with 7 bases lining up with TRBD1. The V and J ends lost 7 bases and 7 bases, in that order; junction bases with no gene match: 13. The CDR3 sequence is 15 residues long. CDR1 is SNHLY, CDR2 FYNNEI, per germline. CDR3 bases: TGTGCCAGCACCCAAGACAGGGTTGTTTACCAGCCCCAGCATTTT. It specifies CASTQDRVVYQPQHF.

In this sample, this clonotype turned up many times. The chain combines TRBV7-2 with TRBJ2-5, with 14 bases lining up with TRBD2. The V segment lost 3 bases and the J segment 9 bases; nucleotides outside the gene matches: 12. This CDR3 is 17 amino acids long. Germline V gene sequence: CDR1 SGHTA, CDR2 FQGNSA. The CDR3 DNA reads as TGTGCCAGCAGCTTGACTAGCGGGAGGGTACTTAAGAGACCCCAGTACTTC. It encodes CASSLTSGRVLKRPQYF.

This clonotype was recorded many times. In DNA form, the CDR3 reads TGTGCCAGCAGCTTAGGTCCAGCAGGGGGTGGTACTCAAGCTTTCTTT. The encoded protein is CASSLGPAGGGTQAFF. The chain uses TRBV7-2 and TRBJ1-1; TRBD1 matches 7 bases. Germline V lookup: CDR1 SGHTA, CDR2 FQGNSA. This CDR3 has 16 residues. The ends lost 1 base at V and 9 bases at J; junction bases unmatched: 14.

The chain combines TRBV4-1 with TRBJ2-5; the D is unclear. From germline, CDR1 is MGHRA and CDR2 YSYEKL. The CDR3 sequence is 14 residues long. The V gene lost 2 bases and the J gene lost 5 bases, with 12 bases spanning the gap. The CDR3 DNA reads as TGCGCCAGCAGCCAACATGGGCCATGGGAGACCCAGTACTTC. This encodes CASSQHGPWETQYF.

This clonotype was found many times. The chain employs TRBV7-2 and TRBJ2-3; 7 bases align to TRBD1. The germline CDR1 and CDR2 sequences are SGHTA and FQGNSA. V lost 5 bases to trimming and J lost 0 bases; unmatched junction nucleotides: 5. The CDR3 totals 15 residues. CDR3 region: CASSPQGISTDTQYF. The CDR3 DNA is TGTGCCAGCAGCCCACAGGGGATCAGCACAGATACGCAGTATTTT. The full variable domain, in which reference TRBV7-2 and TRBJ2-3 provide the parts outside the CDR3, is GAGVSQSPSNKVTEKGKDVELRCDPISGHTALYWYRQSLGQGLEFLIYFQGNSAPDKSGLPSDRFSAERTGGSVSTLTIQRTQQEDSAVYLCASSPQGISTDTQYFGPGTRLTVL.

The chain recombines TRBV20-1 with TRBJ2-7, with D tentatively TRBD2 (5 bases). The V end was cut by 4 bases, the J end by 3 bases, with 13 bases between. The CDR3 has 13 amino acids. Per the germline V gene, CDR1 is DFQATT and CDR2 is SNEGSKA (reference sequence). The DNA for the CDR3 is TGCAGTGCTAAGCGGCAGGACCTCTACGAGCAGTACTTC. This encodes CSAKRQDLYEQYF.

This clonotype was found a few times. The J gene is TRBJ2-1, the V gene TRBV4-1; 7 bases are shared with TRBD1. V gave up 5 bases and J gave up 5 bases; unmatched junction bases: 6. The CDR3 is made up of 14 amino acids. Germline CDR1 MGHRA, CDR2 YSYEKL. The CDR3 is CASSDRDRHNEQFF. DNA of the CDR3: TGCGCCAGCAGCGACCGGGACAGACACAATGAGCAGTTCTTC.

The CDR3 reads CASSLVTVNSPLHF. The DNA for the CDR3 is TGTGCCAGCAGCTTAGTTACGGTCAATTCACCCCTCCACTTT. V usage is TRBV11-2 and J usage is TRBJ1-6; D gene uncertain. This CDR3 spans 14 amino acids. Germline lookup yields CDR1 SGHAT and CDR2 FQNNGV. The ends were cut back, 1 base at V and 7 bases at J, with 8 bases in the middle.